These 5 T cell receptor beta chains were all obtained from the same sample, sequenced in a study of CD8 T cells in ankylosing spondylitis. TCRdb reprocessed the 5' RACE reads with MiXCR, giving one entry per CDR3 protein. Of 250,000 to 300,000 distinct CDR3 sequences in the sample, 20% were seen once. Material: blood, either unsorted or a sorted T cell fraction (not recorded which). The receptors shown here come from a male donor with ankylosing spondylitis or in good health (not recorded which).

This CDR3 is CATSGHRAPGETQYF. As DNA, the CDR3 is TGTGCCACCAGCGGGCACCGGGCCCCAGGGGAGACCCAGTACTTC. This chain joins TRBV15 and TRBJ2-5; D is possibly TRBD1 (5 bases). Looked up from germline, CDR1 is LNHNV and CDR2 is YYDKDF (reference sequence). Deletions cut 5 bases from V and 5 bases from J, with 18 bases between. The CDR3 length is 15 residues.

The chain joins TRBV28 to TRBJ1-1, with TRBD1 identical over 12 bases. The V gene's germline CDR1 is MDHEN and CDR2 SYDVKM. This CDR3 contains 17 residues. V trimming: 8 bases; J trimming: 3 bases; junction bases outside the gene matches: 13. Written as DNA, the CDR3 is TGTGCCAGCCAATTCCGGGACAGGGGGCCGTGGGACACTGAAGCTTTCTTT. The encoded protein is CASQFRDRGPWDTEAFF. The full variable domain, in which reference TRBV28 and TRBJ1-1 provide the parts outside the CDR3, is DVKVTQSSRYLVKRTGEKVFLECVQDMDHENMFWYRQDPGLGLRLIYFSYDVKMKEKGDIPEGYSVSREKKERFSLILESASTNQTSMYLCASQFRDRGPWDTEAFFGQGTRLTVV.

V is TRBV20-1 and J is TRBJ2-2, with no clear D. This CDR3 has 13 amino acids. V lost 6 bases, J lost 3 bases, and 11 bases lay in between. Germline V gene sequence: CDR1 DFQATT, CDR2 SNEGSKA (reference sequence). CDR3 nucleotides: TGCAGTGCGCCGAGGACGGACACCGGGGAGCTGTTTTTT. Protein sequence: CSAPRTDTGELFF.

In its sample, this clonotype was seen a few times. Mismatch with germline at one junction end may stem from a read error. The genes are TRBV7-7 and TRBJ2-5, with D perhaps matching TRBD1 (6 bases). CDR1 and CDR2 (germline): SSHAT, FNYEAQ (reference sequence). This CDR3 comprises 15 residues. DNA of the CDR3: TGTGCTAGCAGTACCCGTCCAGGGGCCCAAGAGACCCAGTACTTC. Translation gives CASSTRPGAQETQYF.

This chain uses TRBV3-1 with TRBJ2-2; D remains ambiguous. The V end was cut by 1 base, the J end by 5 bases, with 8 bases between. This CDR3 region has 14 residues. Germline V gene lookup returns CDR1 LGHDT and CDR2 YNNKEL (reference sequence). In DNA, the CDR3 is TGTGCCAGCAGCCAAGTAGGGCCAACCGGGGAGCTGTTTTTT. This sequence encodes CASSQVGPTGELFF. The full variable domain, rest sourced from reference TRBV3-1 and TRBJ2-2, is DTAVSQTPKYLVTQMGNDKSIKCEQNLGHDTMYWYKQDSKKFLKIMFSYNNKELIINETVPNRFSPKSPDKAHLNLHINSLELGDSAVYFCASSQVGPTGELFFGEGSRLTVL.